Listed below are T cell receptor beta chains from one sample, sequenced in a study of T cells in Graves' hyperthyroidism and ophthalmopathy. TCRdb itself ran the multiplex PCR reads through MiXCR, one entry per CDR3 protein. The table shows under 550,000 distinct CDR3 sequences, with roughly 21% occurring only once. Sequencing was done on a sample of blood. Source of these receptors: a man aged 40-50 years with Graves' ophthalmopathy. Each CDR3 is given with its conserved first and last residue. Fields, in order: V gene, J gene, D gene, clone size, CDR3 DNA, CDR3 protein. The D gene is left open where the match is weak. For some rows the clone size is stated as once, few or many, or as a class when expanded; others skip it.

TRBV11-2	TRBJ2-2	NA	many	TGTGCCAGCAGCTTTGAACTAAGCCACACCGGGGAGCTGTTTTTT	CASSFELSHTGELFF
TRBV3-1	TRBJ2-2	NA	many	TGTGCCAGCAGCCAGTTGGGGGCCGGGGAGCTGTTTTTT	CASSQLGAGELFF
TRBV6-2/TRBV6-3	TRBJ2-5	NA	few	TGTGCCAGCAATCCCTGGCAGGGGCGAGAGACCCAGTACTTC	CASNPWQGRETQYF
TRBV29-1	TRBJ2-3	NA	NA	TGCAGCGTTGAAAGTGGGGATAGCACAGATACGCAGTATTTT	CSVESGDSTDTQYF
TRBV3-1	TRBJ2-7	NA	many	TGTGCCAGCAGCCAAGTGATGAATTCCTACGAGCAGTACTTC	CASSQVMNSYEQYF
TRBV18	TRBJ2-2	NA	few	TGTGCCAGCTCACCAAACAGGGATAGCACCGGGGAGCTGTTTTTT	CASSPNRDSTGELFF
TRBV7-9	TRBJ1-3	NA	few	TGTGCCAGCAGCTTCACAGGGATGACTGGAAACACCATATATTTT	CASSFTGMTGNTIYF
TRBV15	TRBJ2-1	TRBD2	few	TGTGCCACCAGCAGACGGGACGGGACTAGCTTATATGAGCAGTTCTTC	CATSRRDGTSLYEQFF
TRBV6-1	TRBJ1-1	TRBD1	many	TGTGCCAGCACCATGACATGGCAGGGGGCTGAAGCTTTCTTT	CASTMTWQGAEAFF
TRBV5-1	TRBJ2-7	NA	many	TGCGCCAGCAGCTCGGGACTCCTCCGGGGGGCTTCCTACGAGCAGTACTTC	CASSSGLLRGASYEQYF
TRBV5-1	TRBJ1-1	TRBD1	NA	TGCGCCAGCAGCGCAGGACAGGGTGGGGACACTGAAGCTTTCTTT	CASSAGQGGDTEAFF
TRBV7-2	TRBJ1-3	NA	NA	TGTGCCAGCAGCTGGGGAGTGCACACCATATATTTT	CASSWGVHTIYF
TRBV12-3/TRBV12-4	TRBJ1-6	NA	many	TGTGCCAGCAGTTTAAAACCCACAGCGAAACTATCACCCCTCCACTTT	CASSLKPTAKLSPLHF
TRBV3-1	TRBJ1-1	NA	many	TGTGCCAGCAGCTTTCAGGCGGGCACTGAAGCTTTCTTT	CASSFQAGTEAFF
TRBV10-3	TRBJ1-5	TRBD1	NA	TGTGCCATCAAGGACAGGGGAGCAGAGCCCCAGCATTTT	CAIKDRGAEPQHF
TRBV6-2/TRBV6-3	TRBJ1-2	NA	NA	TGTGCCAGCAAGTCTCCGACAGGACCCTATGGCTACACCTTC	CASKSPTGPYGYTF
TRBV20-1	TRBJ1-2	NA	few	TGCAGTGCTAGAAGAGAGAGAGGCTACACCTTC	CSARRERGYTF
TRBV7-2	TRBJ2-7	NA	many	TGTGCCAGCAGTTTAACAACCTACGAGCAGTACTTC	CASSLTTYEQYF
TRBV2	TRBJ2-2	NA	many	TGTGCCTCCCGCCTGGGGCGATCGAACACCGGGGAGCTGTTTTTT	CASRLGRSNTGELFF
TRBV10-3	TRBJ2-5	TRBD2	NA	TGTGCCATCAGTGACCCCGGACTAGCGGGGGTGGAGACCCAGTACTTC	CAISDPGLAGVETQYF
TRBV7-8	TRBJ2-2	TRBD1	many	TGTGCCAGCAGCTTAGTTGGCGGGACAGGGACCACCGGGGAGCTGTTTTTT	CASSLVGGTGTTGELFF
TRBV6-1	TRBJ1-1	NA	NA	TGTGCCAGCAGTGTCGACAAGACCCCGGCTTTCTTT	CASSVDKTPAFF
TRBV12-3/TRBV12-4	TRBJ2-1	NA	many	TGTGCCAGCAGATCGTCGGGGGCGCCGCACAATGAGCAGTTCTTC	CASRSSGAPHNEQFF
TRBV12-3/TRBV12-4	TRBJ1-5	TRBD1	many	TGTGCCAGCAGGTCGACAGGGGGAGATAGTCAGCCCCAGCATTTT	CASRSTGGDSQPQHF
TRBV5-1	TRBJ1-4	NA	NA	TGCGCCAGCAGCTCCCGACCGGGAGAAAAACTGTTTTTT	CASSSRPGEKLFF
TRBV19	TRBJ1-1	TRBD1	NA	TGTGCCAGTAGGGGCCCGACAGGGAGGGGAAGAACTTTCTTT	CASRGPTGRGRTFF
TRBV5-4	TRBJ2-5	TRBD1	NA	TGTGCCAGCAGCTTGCGGGACAGGGGAAACCAGTACTTC	CASSLRDRGNQYF
TRBV2	TRBJ2-5	NA	many	TGTGCCAGCAGCGTGGGGGAGACCCAGTACTTC	CASSVGETQYF
TRBV12-3/TRBV12-4	TRBJ2-1	NA	few	TGTGCCAGCAGTTTAGAGGATCCCACTTACAATGAGCAGTTCTTC	CASSLEDPTYNEQFF
TRBV18	TRBJ2-7	TRBD1	NA	TGTGCCAGCTCACCTTCAGGAGACAGGGGGCTCGAGCAGTACTTC	CASSPSGDRGLEQYF
TRBV3-1	TRBJ2-5	TRBD2	few	TGTGCCAGCAGCCTTGGACCGTCGGGGGGGGAGACCCAGTACTTC	CASSLGPSGGETQYF
TRBV4-1	TRBJ2-1	TRBD2	NA	TGCGCCAGCAGCCAAGCCCCCCTAGCGGGGGCCTACAATGAGCAGTTCTTC	CASSQAPLAGAYNEQFF
TRBV12-3/TRBV12-4	TRBJ2-3	NA	NA	TGTGCCAGCAGTACAGGGCAAAGAACGGCAGATACGCAGTATTTT	CASSTGQRTADTQYF
TRBV28	TRBJ2-5	NA	many	TGTGCCAGCAGCCCAGGTGCTCTCCAAGAGACCCAGTACTTC	CASSPGALQETQYF
TRBV5-1	TRBJ1-2	NA	few	TGCGCCAGCAGCTTGGTAGGGGTTGGCTACACCTTC	CASSLVGVGYTF
TRBV30	TRBJ2-7	NA	NA	TGTGCCTGGAGTTCGATCAGCTACGAGCAGTACTTC	CAWSSISYEQYF
TRBV12-3/TRBV12-4	TRBJ2-3	TRBD1	NA	TGTGCCAGCAGTTTCCCGGGGACAGGTTTTATGAGCCCAGATACGCAGTATTTT	CASSFPGTGFMSPDTQYF
TRBV5-1	TRBJ2-1	TRBD1	NA	TGCGCCAGCAGCCGGGGTCGGGACAGTACCTACAATGAGCAGTTCTTC	CASSRGRDSTYNEQFF
TRBV20-1	TRBJ2-1	TRBD2	NA	TGCAGTGCTAGCCGACTAGCGGAAAACAATGAGCAGTTCTTC	CSASRLAENNEQFF
TRBV6-6	TRBJ2-2	TRBD2	NA	TGTGCCAGCAGTTACGCGGGAGCGGGAGGGCCAGGGGAGCTGTTTTTT	CASSYAGAGGPGELFF